This entry concerns a single T cell receptor (beta chain). The data belong to a study of blood T cell repertoires in COVID-19. About the research overall: The United States, Italy and Spain supplied acute and convalescent COVID-19 samples.

The germline gives CDR1 MNHEY, CDR2 SVGAGI. The CDR3 covers 15 residues. With V trimmed by 6 bases and J by 4 bases, 9 bases remained unmatched. Libraries were prepared by immunoSEQ multiplex PCR; TCRdb keeps only in-frame clonotypes and omits some of them. The sample includes over 25,000 clones, 85% to 90% of them seen just once. The gene calls are TRBV6-5 and TRBJ2-7, with TRBD1 identical over 10 bases. The clonotype originates from a man aged 55-75 years with acute or convalescent COVID-19. The sequenced sample consisted of peripheral blood. The CDR3 sequence: CASSTDRGRTYEQYF. The CDR3 DNA is TGTGCCAGCAGCACTGACAGGGGGCGAACTTACGAGCAGTACTTC.